These 29 T cell receptor beta chains were all obtained from the same sample, sequenced in a study of blood T cell repertoires in COVID-19. Sequenced by immunoSEQ multiplex PCR; TCRdb stores in-frame clones only, minus some. This sample has 100,000 to 150,000 clones, with over 75% found just once. The sample consisted of peripheral blood. These receptors all come from an elderly woman with acute or convalescent COVID-19.

The genes are TRBV11-2 and TRBJ1-2; D possibly corresponds to TRBD1 (5 bases). Germline loops: CDR1 SGHAT, CDR2 FQNNGV. This CDR3 has 14 amino acids. Trimming cost V 1 base and J 3 bases, with 9 bases left between them. CDR3 amino acids: CASSLGQGYYGYTF. The CDR3 DNA sequence: TGTGCCAGCAGCTTAGGTCAGGGCTACTATGGCTACACCTTC.

The J gene is TRBJ2-1, the V gene TRBV7-9; 10 bases are shared with TRBD2. This CDR3 has 15 residues. The germline V gene encodes CDR1 SEHNR and CDR2 FQNEAQ (reference sequence). Trimming took 1 base from V and 12 from J; bases not matched to a gene: 9. The CDR3 is CASSLVSILAGSQFF. The CDR3 coding sequence is TGTGCCAGCAGCTTAGTGAGTATACTAGCGGGATCGCAGTTCTTC.

V usage is TRBV5-5 and J usage is TRBJ2-5; TRBD2 might be the D (6 bases). This CDR3 has 14 amino acids. V lost 5 bases and J lost 2, with 13 bases in between. Germline V CDR1 and CDR2: SGHKS, YYEKEE (reference sequence). CDR3 nucleotide sequence: TGTGCCAGCAGTTTGAACGGGGGTCAAGAGACCCAGTACTTC. Encoded protein: CASSLNGGQETQYF.

The rearrangement links TRBV5-1 to TRBJ1-2; the match to TRBD1 covers 9 bases. The germline V gene has CDR1 SGHRS and CDR2 YFSETQ. CDR3 size: 16 residues. V was pared by 4 bases and J by 8 bases, with 15 bases of the junction left unmatched. The CDR3 nucleotides read TGCGCCAGCAGCATGTTAACGGGACAGGGATCGGACGGCTACACCTTC. Translated, it gives CASSMLTGQGSDGYTF.

This clone was detected only once. This chain joins TRBV24-1 and TRBJ1-2; perhaps TRBD1 as D (5 bases). V was shortened by 5 bases and J by 2 bases, with 5 bases between the two germline ends. Germline V gene sequence: CDR1 KGHDR, CDR2 SFDVKD. This CDR3 is built from 12 residues. CDR3 bases: TGTGCCACCAGTGCAGGGAACTATGGCTACACCTTC. This translates into CATSAGNYGYTF.

The rearrangement joins TRBV5-1 to TRBJ2-3; 9 nucleotides match TRBD2. The CDR3 totals 17 residues. Germline values: CDR1 SGHRS, CDR2 YFSETQ. V was pared by 4 bases and J by 2 bases, with 11 bases of the junction left unmatched. DNA of the CDR3: TGCGCCAGCAGCCCCGGGACTAGCTCGGGAAACACAGATACGCAGTATTTT. Translation: CASSPGTSSGNTDTQYF.

The chain uses TRBV7-2 and TRBJ2-7, with 9 bases that match TRBD1. V shed 4 bases and J 1 base; nucleotides not matched to a gene: 2. Germline CDR1 and CDR2: SGHTA and FQGNSA. The CDR3 is 14 amino acids. CDR3 coding DNA: TGTGCCAGCAGCTCCGGGACAGGGTCCTACGAGCAGTACTTC. This translates into CASSSGTGSYEQYF. The full variable domain, its missing parts supplied by reference TRBV7-2 and TRBJ2-7, is GAGVSQSPSNKVTEKGKDVELRCDPISGHTALYWYRQSLGQGLEFLIYFQGNSAPDKSGLPSDRFSAERTGGSVSTLTIQRTQQEDSAVYLCASSSGTGSYEQYFGPGTRLTVT.

The CDR3 spells CASSEGQGAFETQYF. CDR3 bases: TGTGCCAGCAGTGAAGGACAGGGGGCTTTTGAGACCCAGTACTTC. The chain joins TRBV6-1 to TRBJ2-5; 10 bases match TRBD1. Trimming removed 1 base from V and 5 bases from J; junction bases left unmatched: 4. Germline CDR1 is MNHNS and CDR2 is SASEGT. The CDR3 totals 15 residues.

This clone was found once. The chain couples TRBV5-6 to TRBJ2-1, with D possibly TRBD2 on 6 matching bases. This CDR3 is built from 14 residues. V dropped 2 bases and J dropped 10 bases, with 16 bases sitting between them. Germline-derived CDR1 and CDR2 are SGHDT and YYEEEE. The CDR3, as DNA: TGTGCCAGCAGCTTTGAGGCTTTCCGGGGGGAGCAGTTCTTC. Translation: CASSFEAFRGEQFF.

This chain joins TRBV2 and TRBJ1-1, with D uncertain. V shed 8 bases and J shed 1 base, with 11 bases lying between them. The CDR3 consists of 13 residues. In germline, CDR1 is SNHLY, CDR2 FYNNEI. The CDR3 region has the DNA TGTGCCAGCGGGCCCCACAAGAACACTGAAGCTTTCTTT. It translates to CASGPHKNTEAFF.

The rearrangement links TRBV5-4 to TRBJ1-2; TRBD1 matches 8 bases. The V and J ends lost 4 bases and 4 bases, in that order; junction bases with no gene match: 6. Germline CDR1 reads SGHNT; CDR2 reads YYREEE (reference sequence). This CDR3 has 14 residues. In DNA form, the CDR3 reads TGTGCCAGCAGCCAGCAGGGGGCTAGCTATGGCTACACCTTC. This encodes CASSQQGASYGYTF.

The chain employs TRBV6-2 or TRBV6-3 and TRBJ1-5; 7 nucleotides align to TRBD1. Per germline, CDR1 MNHEY and CDR2 SVGEGT. Losses at the gene ends were 5 bases for V and 3 bases for J; bases not matched to a gene: 7. The CDR3 has 15 residues. CDR3 DNA sequence: TGTGCCAGCAGTCCAGGACAGGTCATCAATCAGCCCCAGCATTTT. Its translation: CASSPGQVINQPQHF.

This sequence joins TRBV7-3 and TRBJ2-7; tentative D call: TRBD2 (6 bases). Germline CDR1 is SGHTA and CDR2 is FQGTGA. Deletions cut 2 bases from V and 0 bases from J, with 17 bases between. This CDR3 comprises 17 residues. CDR3 DNA: TGTGCCAGCAGCTTAGGGACCCGGGGGTCGAGCTCCTACGAGCAGTACTTC. Amino acids: CASSLGTRGSSSYEQYF.

The chain uses TRBV27 and TRBJ2-5; 9 bases are a match to TRBD1. Trimming at V came to 6 bases and at J to 2 bases, leaving 7 bases not matched to a gene. This CDR3 spans 15 amino acids. Germline loops: CDR1 MNHEY, CDR2 SMNVEV (reference sequence). CDR3 in DNA: TGTGCCAGCAGCCCTGGACAGGGGCTACAAGAGACCCAGTACTTC. Translating gives CASSPGQGLQETQYF.

V is TRBV9 and J is TRBJ1-6; no clear D. The V gene's germline CDR1 is SGDLS and CDR2 YYNGEE. The CDR3 length is 14 residues. Trimming left V 0 bases short and J 8 bases short, with 9 bases between. The CDR3 loop reads CASSVGGGHSPLHF. In nucleotides, the CDR3 is TGTGCCAGCAGCGTAGGTGGAGGACATTCACCCCTCCACTTT.

This chain joins TRBV29-1 and TRBJ2-1, with 12 bases aligning to TRBD2. The CDR3 spans 18 residues. Trimming cost V 6 bases and J 5 bases; bases outside gene matches: 17. Germline V gene data show CDR1 as SQVTM and CDR2 as ANQGSEA. CDR3 in amino acids: CSVVRFVTSGSRNNEQFF. For the CDR3, the DNA is TGCAGCGTCGTGCGGTTCGTGACTAGCGGGAGTAGGAACAATGAGCAGTTCTTC.

This clone was observed a few times. The chain recombines TRBV6-1 with TRBJ1-1; D not certain. Germline assignment: CDR1 MNHNS and CDR2 SASEGT. V shed 3 bases and J shed 10 bases, with 15 bases lying between them. There are 13 residues in the CDR3. DNA of the CDR3: TGTGCCAGCAGTGAGTCCCTCAGGCTCAGAGCTTTCTTT. This codes for CASSESLRLRAFF.

This clone was counted once. This chain uses TRBV5-4 with TRBJ2-4; D might be TRBD1 (8 bases). V lost 2 bases, J lost 7 bases, and 13 bases lay in between. Germline V gives CDR1 SGHNT, CDR2 YYREEE (reference sequence). There are 14 residues in the CDR3. The chain's CDR3 is CASSLGQGGNIQYF. In DNA, the CDR3 is TGTGCCAGCAGCTTAGGACAGGGAGGGAACATTCAGTACTTC.

This chain joins TRBV6-1 and TRBJ1-4; tentative D call: TRBD1 (6 bases). Germline V lookup: CDR1 MNHNS, CDR2 SASEGT. Trimming removed 1 base at V and 4 bases at J, with 10 bases between. The CDR3 has 15 residues. The CDR3 is CASSEGGQGNEKLFF. The CDR3 bases are TGTGCCAGCAGTGAAGGGGGGCAGGGTAATGAAAAACTGTTTTTT.

The rearrangement links TRBV7-8 to TRBJ1-5; D is undetermined. The CDR3 runs to 13 residues. Between the trimmed V and J ends, which lost 5 bases and 1 base, there was a span of 6 bases. CDR1 SGHVS and CDR2 FQNEAQ come from the germline V gene. The DNA of the CDR3 is TGTGCCAGCAGCCCGACAAGCAATCAGCCCCAGCATTTT. Translated, it gives CASSPTSNQPQHF.

The chain is built from TRBV2 and TRBJ2-5, with 7 bases lining up with TRBD2. The length of the CDR3 is 15 residues. The V segment lost 8 bases and the J segment 7 bases; nucleotides outside the gene matches: 16. The V gene's germline CDR1 is SNHLY and CDR2 FYNNEI. DNA for the CDR3: TGTGCCAGCCGCCGAGAGGTGGGAGGGGTGGGGACCCAGTACTTC. This gives the protein CASRREVGGVGTQYF. Complete variable domain (other parts from reference TRBV2 and TRBJ2-5): EPEVTQTPSHQVTQMGQEVILRCVPISNHLYFYWYRQILGQKVEFLVSFYNNEISEKSEIFDDQFSVERPDGSNFTLKIRSTKLEDSAMYFCASRREVGGVGTQYFGPGTRLLVL.

V is TRBV5-1 and J is TRBJ1-4, with 11 bases that match TRBD1. The J segment lost 7 bases and the V segment lost 0 bases, leaving 11 bases of the junction unmatched. This CDR3 is 18 amino acids long. Per germline, CDR1 SGHRS and CDR2 YFSETQ. In DNA form, the CDR3 reads TGCGCCAGCAGCTTGGGGACAGGGGGCTATCGGGTCGGTGAAAAACTGTTTTTT. Protein product: CASSLGTGGYRVGEKLFF. The full variable domain, its missing parts supplied by reference TRBV5-1 and TRBJ1-4, is KAGVTQTPRYLIKTRGQQVTLSCSPISGHRSVSWYQQTPGQGLQFLFEYFSETQRNKGNFPGRFSGRQFSNSRSEMNVSTLELGDSALYLCASSLGTGGYRVGEKLFFGSGTQLSVL.

The chain recombines TRBV11-2 with TRBJ1-4; the D is unclear. Per the germline V gene, CDR1 is SGHAT and CDR2 is FQNNGV. Trimming removed 1 base from V and 8 bases from J, with 8 bases in between. The CDR3 covers 13 residues. DNA for the CDR3: TGTGCCAGCAGCTTAGGGGCCGCGGAAAAACTGTTTTTT. It yields the protein CASSLGAAEKLFF.

V usage is TRBV28 and J usage is TRBJ1-6; possible D gene TRBD1, 6 bases. The CDR3 extends over 15 amino acids. Germline CDR1 MDHEN, CDR2 SYDVKM. The V gene lost 1 base and the J gene lost 12 bases, with 16 bases spanning the gap. The CDR3 region has the DNA TGTGCCAGCAGTTTATTAGGACAGTGGACCTTACCCCTCCACTTT. It is translated as CASSLLGQWTLPLHF.

This clone turned up a few times. This chain links TRBV7-9 with TRBJ2-1; D is perhaps TRBD1 (5 bases). Germline assignment: CDR1 SEHNR and CDR2 FQNEAQ (reference sequence). This CDR3 region has 13 residues. Trimming cost V 2 bases and J 9 bases, with 11 bases left between them. The CDR3 region has the DNA TGTGCCAGCAGCTTAATAGGGGATAGTGAGCAGTTCTTC. This sequence encodes CASSLIGDSEQFF.

This rearrangement joins TRBV29-1 to TRBJ2-1; D remains ambiguous. There are 15 residues in the CDR3. V was shortened by 4 bases and J by 1 base, with 14 bases between the two germline ends. Germline V lookup: CDR1 SQVTM, CDR2 ANQGSEA. Here the CDR3 reads CSVGYSVRSYNEQFF. In DNA, the CDR3 is TGCAGCGTTGGATATTCGGTCAGGTCCTACAATGAGCAGTTCTTC.

This rearrangement joins TRBV19 to TRBJ1-2, with D possibly matching TRBD1 (5 bases). CDR3 length: 13 amino acids. Germline loops: CDR1 LNHDA, CDR2 SQIVND (reference sequence). V was clipped by 5 bases and J by 5 bases, with 12 bases between them. In DNA, the CDR3 is TGTGCCAGTAGTGATCAGGGAAGATATGGCTACACCTTC. This gives the protein CASSDQGRYGYTF.

V usage is TRBV27 and J usage is TRBJ2-1; 7 positions match TRBD2. CDR1 and CDR2 from the germline V gene are MNHEY and SMNVEV (reference sequence). With V trimmed by 10 bases and J by 5 bases, 14 bases remained unmatched. This CDR3 contains 15 residues. CDR3 in DNA: TGTGCCACCTCCAGGCTACTAGCGCTTCACAATGAGCAGTTCTTC. Residues: CATSRLLALHNEQFF.

Only one count was recorded for this clone. The rearrangement joins TRBV5-8 to TRBJ2-1; TRBD1 matches 8 bases. CDR3 length: 16 residues. The germline CDR1 and CDR2 sequences are SGHTS and YDEGEE. V lost 4 bases to trimming and J lost 1 base; unmatched junction nucleotides: 7. The CDR3 bases are TGTGCCAGCAGCCCCAGACAGGGGAGTTCCTACAATGAGCAGTTCTTC. It codes for CASSPRQGSSYNEQFF. Based on the CDR3 plus reference TRBV5-8 and TRBJ2-1, the full variable domain is EAGVTQSPTHLIKTRGQQATLRCSPISGHTSVYWYQQALGLGLQFLLWYDEGEERNRGNFPPRFSGRQFPNYSSELNVNALELEDSALYLCASSPRQGSSYNEQFFGPGTRLTVL.